The 8 T cell receptor beta chains below come from one sample, sequenced in a study of identical twins. TCRdb recomputed calls from the 5' RACE reads with MiXCR, one row per CDR3 protein. The table lists some 500,000 distinct CDR3 sequences, around a tenth of them singletons. The same data also went into a second study, on yellow fever vaccine responses in identical twins.

Sequences were obtained from PBMCs. The receptors shown here come from a woman aged 18-29 years in good health.

The chain carries TRBV12-3 or TRBV12-4 and TRBJ2-7; TRBD1 or TRBD2 may be the D gene (5 bases each). CDR3 length: 14 residues. The V end was cut by 4 bases, the J end by 3 bases, with 13 bases between. DNA for the CDR3: TGTGCCAGCAGTTGGGTGGGGGAAAACTACGAGCAGTACTTC. Encoded protein: CASSWVGENYEQYF.

This clonotype occurred many times. The chain joins TRBV12-3 or TRBV12-4 to TRBJ1-5; D not resolved. Trimming left V 3 bases short and J 1 base short, with 10 bases between. There are 15 residues in the CDR3. As DNA, the CDR3 is TGTGCCAGCAGTTTGTCGGGGAGCAGCAATCAGCCCCAGCATTTT. Protein sequence: CASSLSGSSNQPQHF.

This clonotype was detected only a few times. The V gene is TRBV20-1, the J gene TRBJ2-1, with D uncertain. Germline V CDR1 and CDR2: DFQATT, SNEGSKA (reference sequence). This CDR3 is built from 15 residues. The germline V and J ends were trimmed by 0 bases and 4 bases, with 13 bases remaining between them. The CDR3 region has the DNA TGCAGTGCTAGAGATCTTGGTTCGGAGTACAATGAGCAGTTCTTC. Protein product: CSARDLGSEYNEQFF.

The J gene is TRBJ2-5, the V gene TRBV28, with TRBD2 as a possible D gene (6 bases). The CDR3 loop spans 14 amino acids. V was pared by 4 bases and J by 9 bases, with 18 bases between. The V gene's germline CDR1 is MDHEN and CDR2 SYDVKM. The CDR3 is CASSSLAGNLAQYF. In DNA form, the CDR3 reads TGTGCCAGCAGTTCACTAGCCGGGAATTTGGCCCAGTACTTC. Filled out from reference TRBV28 and TRBJ2-5, the complete variable domain reads DVKVTQSSRYLVKRTGEKVFLECVQDMDHENMFWYRQDPGLGLRLIYFSYDVKMKEKGDIPEGYSVSREKKERFSLILESASTNQTSMYLCASSSLAGNLAQYFGPGTRLLVL.

This clonotype was detected a few times. Sequence at one end of the junction differs from germline and may be a read error. V gene TRBV9 combines with J gene TRBJ1-5; D might be TRBD1 (5 bases). Per the germline V gene, CDR1 is SGDLS and CDR2 is YYNGEE. This CDR3 has 15 residues. CDR3 sequence reads: CASRVKPGLRQPQHF. The CDR3 nucleotides read TGTGCCAGCCGCGTGAAGCCGGGACTACGGCAGCCCCAGCATTTT.

This clonotype was recorded a few times. CDR3 DNA sequence: TGTGCCACCAGCAGAGATCGCAGCGGGGGACAAGAGACCCAGTACTTC. Protein product: CATSRDRSGGQETQYF. V usage is TRBV15 and J usage is TRBJ2-5; 8 bases are shared with TRBD2. CDR1 is LNHNV, CDR2 YYDKDF, per germline (reference sequence). The CDR3 runs to 16 residues. The junction had 5 bases not matched to a gene; V was cut back by 0 bases and J by 2 bases.

This clonotype was detected a few times. The gene calls are TRBV5-1 and TRBJ1-1; tentatively, D is TRBD1 (6 bases). Trimming removed 1 base at V and 10 bases at J, with 17 bases between. Germline-derived CDR1 and CDR2 are SGHRS and YFSETQ. This CDR3 spans 14 amino acids. The CDR3 region is CASSLKQGDRGAFF. The CDR3 DNA is TGCGCCAGCAGCTTGAAACAGGGAGACCGCGGAGCTTTCTTT.

In this sample, this clonotype turned up many times. This chain links TRBV5-1 with TRBJ2-7, with D hard to call. The CDR3 length is 12 residues. Germline CDR1 SGHRS, CDR2 YFSETQ. Trimming pared 0 bases from V and 4 bases from J, leaving 5 bases between. For the CDR3, the DNA is TGCGCCAGCAGCTTGGGGCAGTACGAGCAGTACTTC. Its protein product is CASSLGQYEQYF.